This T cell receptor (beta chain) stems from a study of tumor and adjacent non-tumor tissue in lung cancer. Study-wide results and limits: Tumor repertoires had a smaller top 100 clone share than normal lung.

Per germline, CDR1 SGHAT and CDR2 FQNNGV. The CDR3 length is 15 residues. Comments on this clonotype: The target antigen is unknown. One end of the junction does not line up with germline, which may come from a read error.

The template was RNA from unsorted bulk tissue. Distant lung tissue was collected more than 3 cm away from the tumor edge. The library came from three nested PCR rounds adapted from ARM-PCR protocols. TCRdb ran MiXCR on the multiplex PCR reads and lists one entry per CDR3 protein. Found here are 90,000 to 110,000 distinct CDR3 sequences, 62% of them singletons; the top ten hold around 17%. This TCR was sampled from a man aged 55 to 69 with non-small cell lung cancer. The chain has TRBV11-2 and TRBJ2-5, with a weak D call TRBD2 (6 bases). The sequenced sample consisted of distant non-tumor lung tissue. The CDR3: CASSLGGLVQESQYF. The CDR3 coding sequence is TGTGCCAGCAGCCTAGGAGGGTTGGTCCAAGAGAGCCAGTACTTC.